Listed below are T cell receptor beta chains from one sample, sequenced in a study of cytomegalovirus exposure and HLA in healthy donors. The protocol was immunoSEQ multiplex PCR, while the TCRdb copy is restricted to in-frame clones and leaves out a portion. Among roughly 120,000 clones listed, roughly 76% were seen once. The specimen was PBMCs. These receptors originate from a woman aged 45 to 65 in good health and CMV-seropositive. CDR3s include the opening cysteine and the closing phenylalanine or tryptophan. Each record gives: V gene, clone size, D gene, J gene, CDR3 protein, CDR3 DNA. The D gene is left open where the match is weak. Some rows have no size entry. The others give once, few or many, or a class for an expanded clone.

>TRBV9|-|-|TRBJ2-4
CASSVAGGGSQYF
TGTGCCAGCAGCGTGGCCGGGGGAGGCAGTCAGTACTTC
>TRBV27|-|TRBD1|TRBJ1-1
CASSHATGVGTEAFF
TGTGCCAGCAGTCACGCAACAGGGGTAGGCACTGAAGCTTTCTTT
>TRBV7-6|medium-sized|-|TRBJ2-7
CASSLGETSYEQYF
TGTGCCAGCAGCTTAGGGGAGACCTCCTACGAGCAGTACTTC
>TRBV29-1|few|-|TRBJ1-3
CSAELTGNSGNTIYF
TGCAGCGCCGAATTGACAGGAAATTCTGGAAACACCATATATTTT
>TRBV2|-|-|TRBJ1-1
CASSPSRREAFF
TGTGCCAGCAGCCCGTCCAGGAGGGAAGCTTTCTTT
>TRBV10-3|-|TRBD1|TRBJ1-1
CAISNRDRLNTEAFF
TGTGCCATCAGTAACCGGGACAGATTGAACACTGAAGCTTTCTTT
>TRBV2|-|-|TRBJ2-7
CASSFRRDSYEQYF
TGTGCCAGCAGCTTTAGGAGGGATTCCTACGAGCAGTACTTC
>TRBV6-1|-|-|TRBJ1-1
CASSESTEAFF
TGTGCCAGCAGTGAAAGCACCGAAGCTTTCTTT
>TRBV5-5|-|-|TRBJ2-1
CASSLSPGSYNEQFF
TGTGCCAGCAGCTTATCGCCGGGCTCCTACAATGAGCAGTTCTTC
>TRBV6-6|-|-|TRBJ1-1
CASDGRRAGRTEAFF
TGTGCCAGCGACGGACGACGGGCAGGGCGAACTGAAGCTTTCTTT
>TRBV27|-|TRBD2|TRBJ2-3
CASTKLAGGTDTQYF
TGTGCCAGTACCAAGTTAGCGGGGGGCACAGATACGCAGTATTTT
>TRBV7-9|few|-|TRBJ2-7
CASSLLGVVGVYEQYF
TGTGCCAGCAGCTTACTGGGCGTAGTCGGGGTTTACGAGCAGTACTTC
>TRBV21-1|-|-|TRBJ1-4
CASSNSGRGATNEKLFF
TGTGCCAGCAGCAATTCGGGCAGGGGGGCAACTAATGAAAAACTGTTTTTT
>TRBV5-1|-|-|TRBJ2-1
CASSLPGRDEQFF
TGCGCCAGCAGCTTGCCTGGGCGGGATGAGCAGTTCTTC
>TRBV2|-|-|TRBJ2-7
CASSRGYEQYF
TGTGCCAGCAGCAGGGGCTACGAGCAGTACTTC
>TRBV7-3|once|-|TRBJ1-2
CASSLDGNYGYTF
TGTGCCAGCAGCCTAGATGGAAACTATGGCTACACCTTC
>TRBV13|-|TRBD2|TRBJ2-3
CASSLRSGVETDTQYF
TGTGCCAGCAGCTTACGTAGCGGGGTGGAGACAGATACGCAGTATTTT
>TRBV10-3|-|TRBD1|TRBJ2-1
CAITPGQGSSYNEQFF
TGTGCCATAACGCCGGGACAGGGGAGCTCCTACAATGAGCAGTTCTTC
>TRBV19|-|-|TRBJ1-2
CASSIDRASYGYTF
TGTGCCAGTAGTATAGACAGGGCTTCCTATGGCTACACCTTC
>TRBV5-4|few|-|TRBJ2-4
CASSPEAGAKNSQYF
TGTGCCAGCAGCCCCGAGGCGGGGGCCAAAAACAGTCAGTACTTC
>TRBV6-5|-|TRBD2|TRBJ2-1
CASSWGLDNEQFF
TGTGCCAGCAGTTGGGGACTAGACAATGAGCAGTTCTTC
>TRBV5-1|-|TRBD1|TRBJ1-1
CASSDGQGATEAFF
TGCGCCAGCAGCGACGGACAGGGGGCCACTGAAGCTTTCTTT
>TRBV7-9|-|TRBD1|TRBJ1-4
CASSLAQGGEKLFF
TGTGCCAGCAGCTTAGCGCAGGGGGGTGAAAAACTGTTTTTT
>TRBV29-1|-|TRBD2|TRBJ2-3
CSVESGDGRAVDTQYF
TGCAGCGTTGAGAGTGGTGACGGGAGGGCCGTAGATACGCAGTATTTT
>TRBV4-1|-|TRBD2|TRBJ2-5
CASSHPTSGKETQYF
TGCGCCAGCAGCCACCCGACTAGCGGGAAAGAGACCCAGTACTTC
>TRBV5-4|once|-|TRBJ2-2
CASSLGGGANTGELFF
TGTGCCAGCAGCTTGGGTGGGGGCGCGAACACCGGGGAGCTGTTTTTT
>TRBV19|many|TRBD1|TRBJ1-2
CASSRLQNPTGEGGYTF
TGTGCCAGTAGTCGTCTTCAGAATCCGACAGGGGAAGGAGGCTACACCTTC
>TRBV30|-|-|TRBJ2-1
CAWRHGVCDEQFF
TGTGCCTGGAGACACGGGGTCTGCGATGAGCAGTTCTTC
>TRBV19|-|-|TRBJ1-2
CASSRPGTGLDYGYTF
TGTGCCAGTAGTCGGCCGGGAACAGGGTTGGACTATGGCTACACCTTC
>TRBV7-9|-|TRBD2|TRBJ2-1
CASSPTNLAGSHNEQFF
TGTGCCAGCAGTCCTACTAACCTAGCGGGGTCCCACAATGAGCAGTTCTTC
>TRBV7-2|-|-|TRBJ1-1
CASSWALGGGNTEAFF
TGTGCCAGCAGCTGGGCGCTAGGGGGGGGGAACACTGAAGCTTTCTTT
>TRBV27|-|-|TRBJ2-7
CASSPQYEQYF
TGTGCCAGCAGTCCGCAGTACGAGCAGTACTTC
>TRBV6-1|-|-|TRBJ2-3
CASSATGTDTQYF
TGTGCCAGCAGTGCAACAGGCACAGATACGCAGTATTTT
>TRBV6-5|few|-|TRBJ1-2
CASSYGSDGYTF
TGTGCCAGCAGTTACGGTTCAGATGGCTACACCTTC
>TRBV6-6|few|-|TRBJ2-3
CASSSAGGSLTDTQYF
TGTGCCAGCAGTTCGGCAGGGGGGTCCCTCACAGATACGCAGTATTTT
>TRBV9|-|TRBD2|TRBJ2-1
CASSVGGRAGYNEQFF
TGTGCCAGCAGCGTCGGCGGGAGGGCCGGGTACAATGAGCAGTTCTTC
>TRBV6-1|-|TRBD2|TRBJ2-3
CASSAIAGGIDTQYF
TGTGCCAGCAGTGCGATAGCGGGAGGTATAGATACGCAGTATTTT
>TRBV5-1|-|-|TRBJ2-1
CASSSNWNEQFF
TGCGCCAGCAGCTCGAACTGGAATGAGCAGTTCTTC
>TRBV7-8|once|TRBD2|TRBJ2-3
CASSLGLAGTHTQYF
TGTGCCAGCAGCTTAGGACTAGCGGGCACGCATACGCAGTATTTT
>TRBV7-3|-|TRBD2|TRBJ2-1
CASSFSTGGKSSYNEQFF
TGTGCCAGCAGCTTTAGTACGGGGGGAAAGAGCTCCTACAATGAGCAGTTCTTC
>TRBV4-2|-|-|TRBJ2-2
CASSLEALGGPLSDGELFF
TGTGCCAGCAGCCTAGAGGCCCTCGGGGGTCCCCTCTCGGACGGGGAGCTGTTTTTT
>TRBV10-3|-|TRBD1|TRBJ1-1
CAISGDRVGTEAFF
TGTGCCATCAGTGGAGACAGGGTTGGTACTGAAGCTTTCTTT
>TRBV28|-|TRBD2|TRBJ2-7
CASSLSLAASYEQYF
TGTGCCAGCAGTTTATCCCTAGCGGCCTCCTACGAGCAGTACTTC
>TRBV19|-|TRBD1|TRBJ2-3
CATEQGAGDTQYF
TGTGCCACAGAACAGGGGGCCGGAGATACGCAGTATTTT
>TRBV7-9|-|-|TRBJ2-1
CASSFSLAENEQFF
TGTGCCAGCAGCTTCTCCCTAGCAGAAAATGAGCAGTTCTTC
>TRBV23-1|-|TRBD2|TRBJ2-7
CASTLGTSGGARYEQYF
TGCGCCAGCACTCTGGGGACTAGCGGGGGGGCACGCTACGAGCAGTACTTC
>TRBV27|-|-|TRBJ1-5
CASSPQDKGNQPQHF
TGTGCCAGCAGCCCACAGGATAAGGGCAATCAGCCCCAGCATTTT
>TRBV6-1|few|TRBD2|TRBJ2-1
CASSATPGLAGESAYNEQFF
TGTGCCAGCAGTGCTACACCGGGACTAGCGGGAGAGAGCGCCTACAATGAGCAGTTCTTC
>TRBV29-1|-|TRBD2|TRBJ2-2
CSARGASGSSPNTGELFF
TGCAGCGCCCGAGGAGCTAGCGGGAGCTCCCCGAACACCGGGGAGCTGTTTTTT
>TRBV7-9|few|-|TRBJ2-1
CASSLRASSYNEQFF
TGTGCCAGCAGCTTGAGGGCCAGCTCCTACAATGAGCAGTTCTTC
>TRBV5-1|-|TRBD1|TRBJ2-3
CASSFTQGLDTQYF
TGCGCCAGCAGCTTTACACAGGGGTTGGATACGCAGTATTTT
>TRBV27|-|TRBD1|TRBJ2-5
CASSPRTGDWETQYF
TGTGCCAGCAGTCCGCGAACAGGGGATTGGGAGACCCAGTACTTC
>TRBV9|-|-|TRBJ1-3
CASSVESSGNTIYF
TGTGCCAGCAGCGTAGAGAGCTCTGGAAACACCATATATTTT
>TRBV7-3|-|-|TRBJ2-4
CASSLTLGAGNIQYF
TGTGCCAGCAGCTTAACGCTGGGGGCTGGGAACATTCAGTACTTC
>TRBV4-1|-|-|TRBJ2-3
CASSQDLGHTDTQYF
TGCGCCAGCAGCCAAGATCTGGGACACACAGATACGCAGTATTTT
>TRBV6-1|-|TRBD1|TRBJ1-5
CAIWTGDGQPQHF
TGTGCCATTTGGACAGGGGATGGCCAGCCCCAGCATTTT